This T cell receptor (beta chain) was identified in a study of STAT5B mutations in CD4+ large granular lymphocyte leukemia. This clone appeared a few times. Sequencing was performed with immunoSEQ multiplex PCR; in TCRdb, only in-frame clones are kept and a portion is missing. Of about 45,000 clones in the sample, 86% were seen once. Material: CD4+ T cells from blood buffy coats. This TCR derives from a human donor in good health.

CDR3 bases: TGTGCCAGTAGTAGACCTACGGGCCTCTATGGCTACACCTTC. Translation: CASSRPTGLYGYTF. The chain is built from TRBV19 and TRBJ1-2; D unclear. The CDR3 runs 14 residues. Germline CDR1 is LNHDA and CDR2 is SQIVND (reference sequence). V was cut by 4 bases and J by 4 bases, with 13 bases left in between. The full variable domain, with the rest looked up from reference TRBV19 and TRBJ1-2, is DGGITQSPKYLFRKEGQNVTLSCEQNLNHDAMYWYRQDPGQGLRLIYYSQIVNDFQKGDIAEGYSVSREKKESFPLTVTSAQKNPTAFYLCASSRPTGLYGYTFGSGTRLTVV.